This T cell receptor beta chain originates from a study of shared clonotypes between healthy human individuals. Whole-study results and caveats: Naive subsets usually exceeded memory subsets in estimated richness.

This CDR3 has 14 residues. V dropped 1 base and J dropped 8; count of bases not matched to a gene: 4. From germline, CDR1 is MNHNS and CDR2 SASEGT. This was a deep-level run. Libraries were prepared by immunoSEQ multiplex PCR; TCRdb keeps only in-frame clonotypes and omits some of them. Of roughly 2.4 million clones listed, approximately 96% are singletons. A note on this clone: The target antigen is unknown.

What was sequenced was naive CD4+ T cells sorted from blood. The subset: CD45RA+ positively selected. The clonotype comes from a young man in good health. The chain recombines TRBV6-1 with TRBJ2-1, with 8 bases fitting TRBD1. The CDR3 here is CASSEGQGIYEQFF. In DNA form, the CDR3 reads TGTGCCAGCAGTGAAGGACAGGGGATCTATGAGCAGTTCTTC.